This T cell receptor beta chain appears in the sequencing data of a study of blood T cell repertoires in COVID-19. Study information: Acute and convalescent COVID-19 samples came from the United States, Italy and Spain. Nucleic acid was either cDNA or gDNA, and it came from T cells, B-cell-depleted T cells, or PBMCs.

CDR3 length: 15 amino acids. Germline assignment: CDR1 LNHDA and CDR2 SQIVND (reference sequence). V was cut by 5 bases and J by 7 bases, with 20 bases left in between. TCRdb's table, derived via immunoSEQ multiplex PCR, lists solely in-frame clones and lacks some. The sample contains 250,000 to 300,000 clones, around nine tenths of which appear only once. Sequenced input: peripheral blood. The TCR comes from a woman aged 25 to 45 with COVID-19, enrolled during active disease. The V call is TRBV19, the J call TRBJ1-1; D is unresolved. CDR3 loop: CASSSRRVAEIEAFF. CDR3 nucleotides: TGTGCCAGTAGTTCCCGACGGGTCGCGGAAATTGAAGCTTTCTTT.